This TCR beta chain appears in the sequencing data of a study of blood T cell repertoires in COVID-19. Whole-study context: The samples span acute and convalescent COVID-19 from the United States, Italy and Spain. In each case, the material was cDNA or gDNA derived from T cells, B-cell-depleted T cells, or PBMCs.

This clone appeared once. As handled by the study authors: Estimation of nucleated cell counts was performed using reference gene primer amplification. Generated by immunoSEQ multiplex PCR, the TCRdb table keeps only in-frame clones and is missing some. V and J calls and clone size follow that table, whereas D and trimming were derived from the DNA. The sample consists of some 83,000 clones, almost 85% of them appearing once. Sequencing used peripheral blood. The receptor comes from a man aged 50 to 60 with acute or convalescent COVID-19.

The CDR3: CASSLRFGGQPQHF. The CDR3 DNA sequence: TGTGCCAGCAGCTTACGTTTCGGGGGACAGCCCCAGCATTTT. The chain employs TRBV7-2 and TRBJ1-5, with D maybe TRBD1 (5 bases). The CDR3 loop spans 14 amino acids. The germline V gene has CDR1 SGHTA and CDR2 FQGNSA. Trimming took 2 bases from V and 7 from J, leaving 12 bases between them.